A single sample is the source of the 10 T cell receptor beta chains below, sequenced in a study of CD8+CD57+ T cells in acquired aplastic anemia. TCR beta VDJ and CDR3 were profiled, and genomic DNA was the template. TCRdb reprocessed the reads via MiXCR and lists one record per CDR3 protein. The sample has tens of thousands of distinct CDR3 sequences, about 45% seen once. The sequenced sample was sorted CD4+, CD8+, or CD8+CD57+ T cells (not recorded which) from PBMCs. These receptors were taken from a human donor in good health, serving as a control.

This chain links TRBV6-1 with TRBJ1-1, with D unclear. Germline lookup yields CDR1 MNHNS and CDR2 SASEGT. The CDR3 has 15 residues. Trimming removed 7 bases at V and 1 base at J, with 16 bases between. This CDR3 is CASTPGFTSNTEAFF. CDR3 nucleotide sequence: TGTGCCAGCACCCCCGGATTTACCTCGAACACTGAAGCTTTCTTT.

V is TRBV25-1 and J is TRBJ1-6, with D unresolved. V was cut by 6 bases and J by 8 bases, with 11 bases left in between. CDR3 size: 13 residues. Per germline, CDR1 MGHDK and CDR2 SYGVNS. The CDR3 protein is CASRGSGYSPLHF. The CDR3 DNA follows: TGTGCCAGCAGGGGGTCCGGATATTCACCCCTCCACTTT.

The rearrangement uses TRBV10-3 and TRBJ1-5; no firm D call. Germline CDR1 is ENHRY and CDR2 is SYGVKD. V was clipped by 3 bases and J by 0 bases, with 6 bases between them. CDR3 length equals 14 residues. CDR3 protein: CAISDLRSNQPQHF. CDR3 DNA sequence: TGTGCCATCAGTGACCTTCGTAGCAATCAGCCCCAGCATTTT.

The V gene is TRBV10-3, the J gene TRBJ2-5; 11 nucleotides match TRBD1. Germline CDR1 reads ENHRY; CDR2 reads SYGVKD. With 10 bases clipped from V and 2 bases from J, the junction kept 6 bases outside the gene matches. The CDR3 is 14 amino acids. For the CDR3, the DNA is TGTGCCACCCAAGGGGACAGGGGGCAAGAGACCCAGTACTTC. It yields the protein CATQGDRGQETQYF.

The chain couples TRBV18 to TRBJ2-5; a weak D match, TRBD2 (6 bases). Germline V lookup: CDR1 KGHSH, CDR2 LQKENI. Trimming took 5 bases from V and 0 from J, leaving 19 bases between them. This CDR3 has 17 amino acids. CDR3 sequence (DNA): TGTGCCAGCTCAGGAACCACGGACTACATGTACCAAGAGACCCAGTACTTC. Amino acids: CASSGTTDYMYQETQYF.

CDR3 bases: TGTGCCAGCTCACCGCTGAAGGGACAGGGGAACACTGAAGCTTTCTTT. Encoded protein: CASSPLKGQGNTEAFF. This chain links TRBV18 with TRBJ1-1; 9 nucleotides match TRBD1. Losses at the gene ends were 3 bases for V and 1 base for J; bases not matched to a gene: 6. Germline V gives CDR1 KGHSH, CDR2 LQKENI. The CDR3 is 16 residues long.

This clonotype was detected many times. V usage is TRBV7-9 and J usage is TRBJ2-7; 7 bases line up with TRBD1. CDR1 and CDR2 from the germline V gene are SEHNR and FQNEAQ (reference sequence). The CDR3 has 12 amino acids. With V trimmed by 4 bases and J by 5 bases, 2 bases remained unmatched. CDR3 bases: TGTGCCAGCAGCTCCACAGGGGACGAGCAGTACTTC. As protein: CASSSTGDEQYF.

The CDR3 DNA is TGCGCCAGCAGAGCAGGACTAGCGGGGGGCCATGAGCAGTTCTTC. Protein: CASRAGLAGGHEQFF. The rearrangement links TRBV10-2 to TRBJ2-1; TRBD2 matches 14 bases. The CDR3 is 15 amino acids. Germline trimming cut 6 bases from V and 8 bases from J; bases unmatched to any gene: 6. The germline CDR1 and CDR2 sequences are WSHSY and SAAADI.

V usage is TRBV29-1 and J usage is TRBJ2-1; 14 nucleotides match TRBD2. Germline V CDR1 and CDR2: SQVTM, ANQGSEA. This CDR3 region has 19 residues. The V segment lost 0 bases and the J segment 8 bases; nucleotides outside the gene matches: 15. CDR3 protein: CSVEEGLAGVEDSSDEQFF. CDR3 DNA: TGCAGCGTTGAAGAGGGACTAGCGGGGGTAGAAGATTCATCTGATGAGCAGTTCTTC.

The chain combines TRBV19 with TRBJ1-4; 10 bases match TRBD1. CDR1 and CDR2 (germline): LNHDA, SQIVND (reference sequence). This CDR3 spans 16 amino acids. V trimming: 3 bases; J trimming: 3 bases; junction bases outside the gene matches: 4. Here the CDR3 reads CASSIPTGGSNEKLFF. The CDR3 coding sequence is TGTGCCAGTAGTATCCCGACAGGGGGCTCTAATGAAAAACTGTTTTTT.